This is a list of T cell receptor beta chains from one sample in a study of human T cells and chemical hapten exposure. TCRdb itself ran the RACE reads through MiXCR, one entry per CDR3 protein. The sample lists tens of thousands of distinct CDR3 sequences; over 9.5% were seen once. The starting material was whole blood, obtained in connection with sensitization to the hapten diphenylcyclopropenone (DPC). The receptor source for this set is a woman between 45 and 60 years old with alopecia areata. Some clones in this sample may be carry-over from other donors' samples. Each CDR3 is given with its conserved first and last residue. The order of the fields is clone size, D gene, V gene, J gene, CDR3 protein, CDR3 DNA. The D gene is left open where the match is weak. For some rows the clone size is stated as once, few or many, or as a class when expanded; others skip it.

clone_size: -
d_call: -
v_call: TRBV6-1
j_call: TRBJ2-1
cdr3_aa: CASTHRLPLGNEQFF
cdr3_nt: TGTGCCAGCACCCACCGGCTGCCTTTGGGGAATGAGCAGTTCTTC

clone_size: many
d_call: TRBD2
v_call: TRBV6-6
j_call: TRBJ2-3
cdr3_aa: CASSYGFWSSGRNTTDTQYF
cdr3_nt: TGTGCCAGCAGTTACGGGTTCTGGTCTAGCGGGAGGAACACCACAGATACGCAGTATTTT

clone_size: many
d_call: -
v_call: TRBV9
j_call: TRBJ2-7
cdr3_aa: CASSAGVQHEQYF
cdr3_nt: TGTGCCAGCAGCGCGGGGGTCCAGCACGAGCAGTACTTC

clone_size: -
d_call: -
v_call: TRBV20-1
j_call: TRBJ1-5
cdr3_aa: CSAQTDNWGNQPQHF
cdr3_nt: TGCAGTGCTCAGACGGACAATTGGGGCAATCAGCCCCAGCATTTT

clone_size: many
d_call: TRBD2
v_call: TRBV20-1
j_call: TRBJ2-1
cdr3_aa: CSARDLRTSGGDEQFF
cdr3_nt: TGCAGTGCTAGAGATCTTAGAACTAGCGGGGGGGATGAGCAGTTCTTC

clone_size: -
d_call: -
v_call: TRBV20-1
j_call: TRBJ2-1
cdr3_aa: CSASGATYNEQFF
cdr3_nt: TGCAGTGCTAGCGGGGCGACTTACAATGAGCAGTTCTTC

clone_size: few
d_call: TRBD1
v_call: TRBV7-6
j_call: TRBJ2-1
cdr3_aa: CASSLGTGAYEQFF
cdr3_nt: TGTGCCAGCAGCTTAGGGACAGGGGCCTATGAGCAGTTCTTC

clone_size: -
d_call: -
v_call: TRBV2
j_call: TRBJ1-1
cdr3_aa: CASSEERIEAFF
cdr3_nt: TGTGCCAGCAGTGAAGAGCGGATTGAAGCTTTCTTT

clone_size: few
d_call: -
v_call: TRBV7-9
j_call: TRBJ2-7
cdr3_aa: CASSPLGGTRGEQYF
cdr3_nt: TGTGCCAGCAGCCCCCTCGGGGGTACTCGGGGCGAGCAGTACTTC

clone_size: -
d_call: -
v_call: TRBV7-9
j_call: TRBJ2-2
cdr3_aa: CASSFTSTGELFF
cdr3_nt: TGTGCCAGCAGCTTTACCTCCACCGGGGAGCTGTTTTTT

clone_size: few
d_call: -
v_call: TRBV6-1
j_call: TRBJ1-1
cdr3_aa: CASRYMDSQNTEAFF
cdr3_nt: TGTGCCAGCAGGTACATGGACAGCCAGAACACTGAAGCTTTCTTT

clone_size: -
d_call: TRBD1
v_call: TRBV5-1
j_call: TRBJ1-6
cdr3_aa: CASSGETDRSNNSPLHF
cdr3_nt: TGCGCCAGCAGCGGAGAAACGGACAGGTCGAATAATTCACCCCTCCACTTT

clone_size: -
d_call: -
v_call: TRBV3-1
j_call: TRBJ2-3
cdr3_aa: CASSPRRSTRSDTQYF
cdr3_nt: TGTGCCAGCAGCCCCCGCCGGTCAACACGGTCAGATACGCAGTATTTT

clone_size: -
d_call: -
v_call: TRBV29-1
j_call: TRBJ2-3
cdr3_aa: CSVMDIRGDTQYF
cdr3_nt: TGCAGCGTCATGGACATCAGGGGAGATACGCAGTATTTT

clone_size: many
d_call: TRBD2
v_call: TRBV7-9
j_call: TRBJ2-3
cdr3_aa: CASRHHGTTSTDTQYF
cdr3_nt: TGTGCCAGCAGGCACCATGGGACTACAAGCACAGATACGCAGTATTTT

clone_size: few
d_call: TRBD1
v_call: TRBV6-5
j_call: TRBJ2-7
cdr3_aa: CASRNTGTGGHYEQYF
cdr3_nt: TGTGCCAGCAGGAATACCGGGACAGGGGGTCACTACGAGCAGTACTTC